A selection of T cell receptor beta chains follows, all from one sample in a study of shared clonotypes between healthy human individuals. Sequencing was performed with immunoSEQ multiplex PCR; in TCRdb, only in-frame clones are kept and a portion is missing. In the table there are roughly 590,000 clones, 95% of which are singletons. The specimen was naive CD8+ T cells sorted from blood. The source is a young woman in good health. The CDR3 runs from the conserved cysteine through the conserved F or W. A D gene is named only where the DNA matches it firmly.

-	TRBV9	CASSVGSLPGQKGGELFF
TRBD1	TRBV10-2	CASRSWDRRDIQYF
-	TRBV4-1	CASSQAPGNTGELFF
-	TRBV28	CASSFMGEEKYYGYTF
-	TRBV19	CASSIGVGQSYEQYF
-	TRBV5-1	CASSPGGRTSYEQYF
-	TRBV27	CASSSTVDTKADTQYF
-	TRBV28	CASSLGGGGQPQHF
TRBD1	TRBV7-9	CASRPKGQRGTEAFF
-	TRBV5-4	CASRGGIEDTQYF
-	TRBV19	CAIPSGNTIYF
TRBD1	TRBV7-8	CASTHGAGGDTEAFF
TRBD2	TRBV4-1	CASSQDPSGRVEQFF
TRBD1	TRBV6-1	CASRDRGYHEQYF
TRBD2	TRBV4-2	CASSQDQLAGGLLGYEQYF
-	TRBV12-5	CASGLNSNFEQFF
TRBD2	TRBV27	CASSRAGRRIDEQFF
TRBD1	TRBV27	CASSQFTGTGINEQYF
TRBD2	TRBV29-1	CSVIGLAAYNEQFF
TRBD1	TRBV7-8	CASSSGTGLSNQPQHF
-	TRBV9	CASSVGSSQGQPQHF
-	TRBV5-6	CASSWGYEQYF
-	TRBV5-6	CASSLSETYEQYF
-	TRBV7-9	CASSLITDTQYF
-	TRBV5-4	CASSFGGEQYF
-	TRBV9	CASSVGGAEAFF